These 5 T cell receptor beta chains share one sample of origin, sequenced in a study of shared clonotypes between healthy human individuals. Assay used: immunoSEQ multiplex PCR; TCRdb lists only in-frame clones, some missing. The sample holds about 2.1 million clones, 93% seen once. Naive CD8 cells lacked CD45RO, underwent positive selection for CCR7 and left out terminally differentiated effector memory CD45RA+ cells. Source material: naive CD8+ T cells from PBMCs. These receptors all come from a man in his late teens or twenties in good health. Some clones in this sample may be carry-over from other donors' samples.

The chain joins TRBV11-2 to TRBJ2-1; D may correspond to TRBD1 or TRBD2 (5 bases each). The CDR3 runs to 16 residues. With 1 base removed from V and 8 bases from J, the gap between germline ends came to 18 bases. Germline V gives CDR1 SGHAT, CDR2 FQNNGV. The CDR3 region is CASSLVGWGSGDEQFF. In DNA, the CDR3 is TGTGCCAGCAGCTTAGTTGGTTGGGGGAGTGGTGATGAGCAGTTCTTC.

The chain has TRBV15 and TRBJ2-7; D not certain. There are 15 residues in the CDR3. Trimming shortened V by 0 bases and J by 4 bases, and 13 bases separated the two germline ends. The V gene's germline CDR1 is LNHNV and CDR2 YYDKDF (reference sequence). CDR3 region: CATSRDPLTRYEQYF. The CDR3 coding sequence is TGTGCCACCAGCAGAGACCCTTTGACGCGTTACGAGCAGTACTTC. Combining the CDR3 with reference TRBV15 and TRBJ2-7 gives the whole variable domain DAMVIQNPRYQVTQFGKPVTLSCSQTLNHNVMYWYQQKSSQAPKLLFHYYDKDFNNEADTPDNFQSRRPNTSFCFLDIRSPGLGDTAMYLCATSRDPLTRYEQYFGPGTRLTVT.

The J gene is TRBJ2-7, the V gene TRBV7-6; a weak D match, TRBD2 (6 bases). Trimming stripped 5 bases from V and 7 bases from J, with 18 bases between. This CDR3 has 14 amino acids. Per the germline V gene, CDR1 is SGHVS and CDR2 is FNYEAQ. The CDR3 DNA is TGTGCCAGCAGCCCCACTGGAGAAGGAGGGGAGCAGTACTTC. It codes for CASSPTGEGGEQYF.

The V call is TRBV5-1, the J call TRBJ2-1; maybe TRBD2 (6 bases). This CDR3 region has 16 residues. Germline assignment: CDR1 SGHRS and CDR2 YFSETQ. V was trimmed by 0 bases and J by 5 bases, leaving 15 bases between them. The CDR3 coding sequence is TGCGCCAGCAGCTTGGACCTCGGGAGAACGAACAATGAGCAGTTCTTC. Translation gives CASSLDLGRTNNEQFF.

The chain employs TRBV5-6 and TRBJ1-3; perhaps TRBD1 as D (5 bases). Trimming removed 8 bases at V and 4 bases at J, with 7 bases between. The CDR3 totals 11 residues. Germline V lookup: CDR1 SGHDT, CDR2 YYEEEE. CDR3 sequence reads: CASGTGNTIYF. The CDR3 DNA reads TGTGCCAGTGGGACGGGAAACACCATATATTTT.